This is a list of T cell receptor beta chains from one sample in a study of T cell repertoires in ileal Crohn's disease. Sequenced by immunoSEQ multiplex PCR; TCRdb stores in-frame clones only, minus some. This repertoire shows several thousand clones, roughly 80% found once; its top ten account for 7% to 8.5%. The sequenced sample consisted of ileal tissue. These receptors were obtained from an adult with Crohn's disease. The CDR3 runs from the conserved cysteine through the conserved F or W. A D gene is named only where the DNA matches it firmly. Clone size is stated in some rows and not others, as once, few, many or a class when expanded.

V	J	D	size	DNA	CDR3
TRBV5-6	TRBJ1-5	-	-	TGTGCCAGCAGCACCGCAGGGGTCCACAATCAGCCCCAGCATTTT	CASSTAGVHNQPQHF
TRBV19	TRBJ1-1	-	large	TGTGCCAGTAGTATAGGGGACATTGAAGCTTTCTTT	CASSIGDIEAFF
TRBV6-6	TRBJ1-2	-	-	TGTGCCAGCAGTTCGGACAGATTTTATGGCTACACCTTC	CASSSDRFYGYTF
TRBV6-1	TRBJ2-7	-	-	TGTGCCAGCAGTGCTAGATCCGGGGCCTACGAGCAGTACTTC	CASSARSGAYEQYF
TRBV19	TRBJ2-7	-	-	TGTGCCAGTAGTCCCGCGGTGGGGGGAAGCTACGAGCAGTACTTC	CASSPAVGGSYEQYF
TRBV18	TRBJ2-5	TRBD1	-	TGTGCCAGCTCACTAGATCAGGGGGAGCAGTACTTC	CASSLDQGEQYF
TRBV27	TRBJ1-1	TRBD1	-	TGTGCCAGTGGACAGGGGAGGACTGAAGCTTTCTTT	CASGQGRTEAFF
TRBV18	TRBJ2-3	-	-	TGTGCCAGCTCAATAACTAGCACAGATACGCAGTATTTT	CASSITSTDTQYF
TRBV5-1	TRBJ2-5	TRBD2	-	TGCGCCAGCAGCCCTGTTAGCGGGGGCCAAGAGACCCAGTACTTC	CASSPVSGGQETQYF
TRBV2	TRBJ2-7	-	-	TGTGCCTCTAGGGGGGGGACCCTTCCATCCTACGAGCAGTACTTC	CASRGGTLPSYEQYF
TRBV7-6	TRBJ2-5	TRBD1	-	TGTGCCAGCAGCTTATCTGGGGACAGGGAATTCGAGGGGTACTTC	CASSLSGDREFEGYF
TRBV5-1	TRBJ2-5	-	-	TGCGCCAGCAGCGCTATACAGGGCCTCCAAGAGACCCAGTACTTC	CASSAIQGLQETQYF
TRBV5-4	TRBJ2-2	TRBD1	-	TGTGCCAGCAGCATCCCAGCCTCCGGGACAGGGTTTCAGACCGGGGAGCTGTTTTTT	CASSIPASGTGFQTGELFF
TRBV9	TRBJ2-3	TRBD2	-	TGTGCCAGCAGCGTAGGAGCGGGAGGCACAGATACGCAGTATTTT	CASSVGAGGTDTQYF
TRBV9	TRBJ2-7	-	-	TGTGCCAGCAGCTCACGGACAGACTCCTACGAGCAGTACTTC	CASSSRTDSYEQYF
TRBV4-3	TRBJ2-3	TRBD2	-	TGCGCCAGCAGCCATGCCCGGCTGCTAGCGGGAGAAGATACGCAGTATTTT	CASSHARLLAGEDTQYF
TRBV6-5	TRBJ2-7	TRBD2	-	TGTTGGACTACAGAGCGGGGGTCCTACGAGCAGTACTTC	CWTTERGSYEQYF
TRBV10-3	TRBJ1-2	-	-	TGTGCCACAGTTTCGGACAGTAACTATGGCTACACCTTC	CATVSDSNYGYTF
TRBV30	TRBJ1-3	-	-	TGTGCCTGGAGTGTTGGACTCCTGAGCTCTGGAAACACCATATATTTT	CAWSVGLLSSGNTIYF
TRBV9	TRBJ2-1	TRBD2	-	TGTGCCAGCAGCGTAGGAAGTGGACTAGGCAATGAGCAGTTCTTC	CASSVGSGLGNEQFF
TRBV18	TRBJ1-1	-	-	TGTGCCAGCTCACCTCAGAAACTGAACACTGAAGCTTTCTTT	CASSPQKLNTEAFF
TRBV10-3	TRBJ1-2	-	-	TGTGCCATCAGTCAGGGTAACTACACCTTC	CAISQGNYTF
TRBV4-3	TRBJ1-4	-	-	TGCGCCAGCAGCCAGGACCCTTTGGTGGGGAGTAACGACCAACTGTTTTTT	CASSQDPLVGSNDQLFF
TRBV29-1	TRBJ2-3	-	-	TGTAGCGTTGACATTACGCAGTATTTT	CSVDITQYF
TRBV6-6	TRBJ2-3	-	-	TGTGCCAGCCGCGCGGGCACAGATACGCAGTATTTT	CASRAGTDTQYF
TRBV29-1	TRBJ1-1	TRBD1	-	TGCAGCGTCGACAGGGGGCAGACGCACACTGAAGCTTTCTTT	CSVDRGQTHTEAFF
TRBV2	TRBJ2-2	TRBD1	-	TGTGCCAGCGGCGGCGTTCGGACAGGGATTAACACCGGGGAGCTGTTTTTT	CASGGVRTGINTGELFF